These T cell receptor beta chains were read from a single sample in a study of T cell repertoires in cytomegalovirus infection. TCRdb re-called the reads through MiXCR, storing one row per CDR3 protein. The data show tens of thousands of distinct CDR3 sequences, with around 18% seen just once and roughly two thirds held by the top ten. Their specific antigens are unknown. The sequencing used CD8+ T cells from cultured PBMCs, collected from culture after CMV antigen stimulation. The receptor source for this set is a human donor in good health (CMV status not recorded). Some clones in this sample may be carry-over from other donors' samples. Both conserved end residues are part of each CDR3. The order of the fields is V gene, J gene, D gene, clone size, CDR3 DNA, CDR3 protein. D genes are given only for firm matches. Size values are once, few and many counts, or a class for expanded clones, and some rows have none.

TRBV20-1	TRBJ2-1	TRBD1	NA	TGCAGTGCCTATGACAGGGGAGGAGGCAATGAGCAGTTCTTC	CSAYDRGGGNEQFF
TRBV19	TRBJ2-5	NA	few	TGTGCCAGTACCCCGACTAGTCATGCCGGGTCGACCCAGTACTTC	CASTPTSHAGSTQYF
TRBV6-6	TRBJ2-1	TRBD2	NA	TGTGCCAGTCTACTAGCGGGGGGCAATGAGCAGTTCTTC	CASLLAGGNEQFF
TRBV7-3	TRBJ1-1	NA	NA	TGTGCCAGCAGCTTACCACTCGGAGACAGTCCAGAAGCTTTCTTT	CASSLPLGDSPEAFF
TRBV7-2	TRBJ2-7	NA	NA	TGTGCCAGCAGCTGGGGGGCGGGAGCCTACGAGCAGTACTTC	CASSWGAGAYEQYF
TRBV5-5	TRBJ2-1	TRBD1	few	TGTGCCAGCAGACGACAGGGGTACAATGAGCAGTTCTTC	CASRRQGYNEQFF
TRBV15	TRBJ2-7	TRBD2	few	TGTGCCACCAGCAGAGGGACTAGCGTCTCCTACGAGCAGTACTTC	CATSRGTSVSYEQYF
TRBV7-9	TRBJ1-2	TRBD1	NA	TGTGCCAGCAGCTTAGGAACAGGGGGCGATGGCTACACCTTC	CASSLGTGGDGYTF
TRBV29-1	TRBJ2-1	NA	NA	TGCAGCGCCAAGGGTGGGTCTGGCCCCTACAATGAGCAGTTCTTC	CSAKGGSGPYNEQFF
TRBV6-1	TRBJ1-4	TRBD1	NA	TGTGCCAGCAGTGAACAGGGGGTTGAAAAACTGTTTTTT	CASSEQGVEKLFF
TRBV27	TRBJ1-2	NA	NA	TGTGCCAGCAGTTTATATCCCCCAAATGGCTACACCTTC	CASSLYPPNGYTF
TRBV7-2	TRBJ2-1	NA	NA	TGTGCCAGCAGCCACCGGGATAGGCTCTACAATGAGCAGTTCTTC	CASSHRDRLYNEQFF
TRBV19	TRBJ2-7	NA	NA	TGTGCCAGTAATACCGCCGGGTACGAGCAGTACTTC	CASNTAGYEQYF
TRBV11-2	TRBJ1-1	TRBD1	few	TGTGCCAGCAGCTCGGGGACAGGGATGGACACTGAAGCTTTCTTT	CASSSGTGMDTEAFF
TRBV6-5	TRBJ1-1	TRBD1	once	TGTGCCCGCAGTTACAGCAGGGGGCTCACTGAAGCTTTCTTT	CARSYSRGLTEAFF
TRBV11-2	TRBJ1-1	TRBD1	NA	TGTGCCAGCAGCTCCCAGGATTCGACAGGGAAAGCTTTCTTT	CASSSQDSTGKAFF
TRBV6-2/TRBV6-3	TRBJ1-2	TRBD1	few	TGTGCCAGCAGGCTACCGGGACAGGGAACGTCTGGCTACACCTTC	CASRLPGQGTSGYTF
TRBV20-1	TRBJ2-7	NA	NA	TGCAGTGCAAGGGGGGCTAGCGCCTACGAGCAGTACTTC	CSARGASAYEQYF
TRBV12-3/TRBV12-4	TRBJ2-7	TRBD2	NA	TGTGCCAGCAGCTTCAGCGCGGGGGGTACGTACGAGCAGTACTTC	CASSFSAGGTYEQYF
TRBV27	TRBJ2-5	TRBD2	NA	TGTGCCAGCGGAAGCGGGACGGACCAAGAGACCCAGTACTTC	CASGSGTDQETQYF
TRBV6-2/TRBV6-3	TRBJ2-7	NA	NA	TGTGCCAGCAGTTACTCGAAGGTCAGGGGAGACTACGAGCAGTACTTC	CASSYSKVRGDYEQYF
TRBV7-2	TRBJ2-1	TRBD2	few	TGTGCCAGCAGCTGGAGACTAGCGGGGCCCTACAATGAGCAGTTCTTC	CASSWRLAGPYNEQFF
TRBV2	TRBJ2-5	NA	NA	TGTGCCAGACGGACGGGGCAGCAAGAGACCCAGTACTTC	CARRTGQQETQYF
TRBV9	TRBJ2-1	TRBD2	NA	TGTGCCAGCAGCGTCGGGACTAGCGGGAGGGCCAATGAGCAGTTCTTC	CASSVGTSGRANEQFF
TRBV6-2/TRBV6-3	TRBJ2-5	NA	few	TGTGCCAGCAGCTTGCCGAGACTCACACAAGAGACCCAGTACTTC	CASSLPRLTQETQYF
TRBV6-2/TRBV6-3	TRBJ2-3	TRBD1	NA	TGTGACAGCAGTCGACAGGGGGACACCACAGATACGCAGTATTTT	CDSSRQGDTTDTQYF
TRBV28	TRBJ2-1	TRBD2	few	TGTGCCAGCAGTCCATCGGGAGGATACAATGAGCAGTTCTTC	CASSPSGGYNEQFF
TRBV6-2/TRBV6-3	TRBJ2-5	NA	many	TGTGCCAGCAGTTCCCGACGAGTTCAGGAGACCCAGTACTTC	CASSSRRVQETQYF
TRBV27	TRBJ1-6	TRBD1	many	TGTGCCAGCAGTTTCCAACAGGGGACTTCACCCCTCCACTTT	CASSFQQGTSPLHF
TRBV12-3/TRBV12-4	TRBJ2-2	NA	few	TGTGCCAGCAGTTCTAGTTCCATCAAGAACACCGGGGAGCTGTTTTTT	CASSSSSIKNTGELFF
TRBV7-8	TRBJ2-1	NA	few	TGTGCCAGCAGCTTAACGATGTCGGGGGACAATGAGCAGTTCTTC	CASSLTMSGDNEQFF
TRBV11-2	TRBJ2-7	NA	NA	TGTGCCAGCAGCTTGGACTACAGGGGCGAGCAGTACTTC	CASSLDYRGEQYF
TRBV13	TRBJ1-1	NA	NA	TGTGCCAGCAGCGGGCACAACACTGAAGCTTTCTTT	CASSGHNTEAFF
TRBV11-2	TRBJ2-7	NA	many	TGTGCCAGCCAAGAAGACTACTACGAGCAGTACTTC	CASQEDYYEQYF
TRBV7-6	TRBJ2-7	NA	NA	TGTGCCAGCAACCCAATCCAGGGAACATACGAGCAGTACTTC	CASNPIQGTYEQYF